This T cell receptor (beta chain) was sequenced for a study of T cell responses to AZD1222 COVID-19 vaccine. Whole-study findings and limits: A rise in Spike-specific TCR breadth and depth followed two AZD1222 doses.

Worth noting for this clone: The target antigen is unknown.

The CDR3 contains 14 residues. V lost 4 bases and J 5 bases, leaving 10 bases between the germline ends. Germline CDR1 SGHRS, CDR2 YFSETQ. Generated by immunoSEQ multiplex PCR, the TCRdb table keeps only in-frame clones and is missing some. The sample has some 200,000 clones, 90% to 95% seen once; the top ten hold about 3.5%. This receptor was taken from an adult who received the MenACWY meningococcal vaccine as a control. The input for sequencing was peripheral blood, taken 28 days after the second dose of the MenACWY control vaccine. V gene TRBV5-1 combines with J gene TRBJ1-6; D is perhaps TRBD1 (5 bases). The chain's CDR3 is CASSIGVDNSPLHF. DNA of the CDR3: TGCGCCAGCAGCATAGGGGTCGATAATTCACCCCTCCACTTT. The whole variable domain, filled in from reference TRBV5-1 and TRBJ1-6, reads KAGVTQTPRYLIKTRGQQVTLSCSPISGHRSVSWYQQTPGQGLQFLFEYFSETQRNKGNFPGRFSGRQFSNSRSEMNVSTLELGDSALYLCASSIGVDNSPLHFGNGTRLTVT.